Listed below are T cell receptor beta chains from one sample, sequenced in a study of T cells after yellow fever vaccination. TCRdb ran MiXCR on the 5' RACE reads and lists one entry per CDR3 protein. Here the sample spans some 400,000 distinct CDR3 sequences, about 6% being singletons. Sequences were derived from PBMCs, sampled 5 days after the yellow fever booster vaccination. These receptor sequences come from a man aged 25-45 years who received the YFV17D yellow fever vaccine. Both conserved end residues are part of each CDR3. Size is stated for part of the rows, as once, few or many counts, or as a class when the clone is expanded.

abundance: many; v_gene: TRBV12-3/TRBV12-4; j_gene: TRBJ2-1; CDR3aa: CASVGGRTVGEQFF
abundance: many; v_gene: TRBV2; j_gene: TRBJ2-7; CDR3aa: CASLLAGVSYEQYF
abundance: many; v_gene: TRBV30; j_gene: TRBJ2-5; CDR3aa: CAWSGLQPETQYF
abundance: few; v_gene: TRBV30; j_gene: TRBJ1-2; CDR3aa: CAWTLGANYGYTF
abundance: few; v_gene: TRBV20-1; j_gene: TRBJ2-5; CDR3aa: CSAYTVAGQETQYF
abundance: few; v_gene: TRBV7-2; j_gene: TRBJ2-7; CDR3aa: CASRQGGEQYF
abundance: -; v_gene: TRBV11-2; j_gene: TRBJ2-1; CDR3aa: CASSSPAYEQFF
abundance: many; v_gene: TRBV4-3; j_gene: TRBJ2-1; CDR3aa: CASSQVAGGGHGQFF
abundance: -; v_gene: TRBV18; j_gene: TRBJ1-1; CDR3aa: CASSPQLTRGQNTEAFF
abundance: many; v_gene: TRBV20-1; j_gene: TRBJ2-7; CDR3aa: CSASQGANEQYF
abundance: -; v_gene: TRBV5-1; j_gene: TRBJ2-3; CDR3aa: CASSLGGRANTDTQYF
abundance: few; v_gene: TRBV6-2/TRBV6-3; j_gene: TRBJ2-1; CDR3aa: CASSRTGASNYEQFF
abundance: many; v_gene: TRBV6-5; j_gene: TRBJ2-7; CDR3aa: CASSSGLGGYEQYF
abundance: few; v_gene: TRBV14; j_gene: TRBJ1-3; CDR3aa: CASSQEVPGRAIF
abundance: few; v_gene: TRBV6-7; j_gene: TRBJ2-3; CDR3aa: CASIPRDTWYTDTQYF
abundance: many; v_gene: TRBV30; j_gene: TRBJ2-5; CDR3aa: CAWTSGNQETQYF
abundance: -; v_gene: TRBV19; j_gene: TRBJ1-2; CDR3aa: CASTLGLTLSNYGYTF
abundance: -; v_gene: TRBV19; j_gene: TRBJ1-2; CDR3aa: CATEQGANYGYTF
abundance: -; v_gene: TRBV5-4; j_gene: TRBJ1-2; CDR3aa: CASSLSVGPDGYTF
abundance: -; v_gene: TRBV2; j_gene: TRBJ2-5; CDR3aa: CASSEVVGKETQYF
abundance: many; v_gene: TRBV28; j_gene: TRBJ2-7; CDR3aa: CASIAGQGYNEQYF
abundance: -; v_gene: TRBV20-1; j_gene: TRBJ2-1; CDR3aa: CSARFGTGYNEQFF
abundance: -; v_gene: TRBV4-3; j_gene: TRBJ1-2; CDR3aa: CASSQGPGQDYDYTF
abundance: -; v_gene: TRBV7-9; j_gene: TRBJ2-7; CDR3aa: CASSSGLGAPYELYF
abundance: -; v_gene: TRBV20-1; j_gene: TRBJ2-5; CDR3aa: CSAYGGAGAEETQYF
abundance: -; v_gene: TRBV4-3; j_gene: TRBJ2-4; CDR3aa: CASSQEPVGGGAGIQYF
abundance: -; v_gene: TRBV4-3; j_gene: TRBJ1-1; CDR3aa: CASSQNQLLRNTEAFF
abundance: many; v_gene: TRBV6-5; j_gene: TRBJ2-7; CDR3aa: CASNPGTGEQYF
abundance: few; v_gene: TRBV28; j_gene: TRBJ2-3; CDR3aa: CASIFSGPGGTQYF
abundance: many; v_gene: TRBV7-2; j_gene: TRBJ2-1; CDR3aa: CASSGGLAGGSYNEQFF
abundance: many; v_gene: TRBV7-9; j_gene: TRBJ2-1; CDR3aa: CASRTGGSYNEQFF
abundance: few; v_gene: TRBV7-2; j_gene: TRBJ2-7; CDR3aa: CASSRGTSVNTYEQYF
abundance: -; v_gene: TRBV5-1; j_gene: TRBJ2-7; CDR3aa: CASSVSGTPSEQYF
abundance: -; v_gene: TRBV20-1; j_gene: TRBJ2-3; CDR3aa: CSASGLDSRTDTQYF
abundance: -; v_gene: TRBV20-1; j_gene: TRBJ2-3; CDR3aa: CCARVPLATSTDTQYF
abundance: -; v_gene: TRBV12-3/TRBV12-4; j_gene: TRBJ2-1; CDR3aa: CASSRENEQFF
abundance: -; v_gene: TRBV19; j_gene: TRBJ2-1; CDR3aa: CATTGSSYNEQFF
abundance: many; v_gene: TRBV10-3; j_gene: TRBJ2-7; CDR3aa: CATVGRGASYEQYF
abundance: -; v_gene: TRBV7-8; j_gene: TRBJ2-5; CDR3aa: CASSMTREETQYF
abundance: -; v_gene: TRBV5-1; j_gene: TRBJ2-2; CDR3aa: CASSLGAGDTGELFF
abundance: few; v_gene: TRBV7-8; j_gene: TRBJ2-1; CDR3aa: CASSVSGFGIYEQFF
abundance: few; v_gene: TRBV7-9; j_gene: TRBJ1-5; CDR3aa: CASSFRPNQPQHF
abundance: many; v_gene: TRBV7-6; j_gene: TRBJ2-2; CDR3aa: CASSLFSGTGTGELFF
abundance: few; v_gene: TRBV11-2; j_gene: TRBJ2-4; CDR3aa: CASSLGVHYRDRLAKNIQYF
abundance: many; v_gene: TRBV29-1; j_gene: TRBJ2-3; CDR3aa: CSAEATASTDTQYF
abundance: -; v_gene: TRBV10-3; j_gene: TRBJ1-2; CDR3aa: CAISEGAHTF
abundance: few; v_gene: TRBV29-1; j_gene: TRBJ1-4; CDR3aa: CSAYGSNEKLFF
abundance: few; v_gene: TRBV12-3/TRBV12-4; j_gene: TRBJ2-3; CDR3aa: CASSLMEREREDTQYF
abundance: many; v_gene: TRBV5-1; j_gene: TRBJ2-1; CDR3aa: CASSYSKGGLNYNEQFF
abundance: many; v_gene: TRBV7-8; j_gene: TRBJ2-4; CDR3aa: CASSPGVYRRENIQYF
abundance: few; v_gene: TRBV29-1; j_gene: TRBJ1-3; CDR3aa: CSADQGGNTIYF
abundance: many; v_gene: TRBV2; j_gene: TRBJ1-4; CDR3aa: CASTSLGPNEKLFF
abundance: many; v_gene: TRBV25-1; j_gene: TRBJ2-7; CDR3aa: CASSEFYEQYF
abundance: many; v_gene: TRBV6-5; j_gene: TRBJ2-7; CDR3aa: CASSYSSPGPFFEQYF
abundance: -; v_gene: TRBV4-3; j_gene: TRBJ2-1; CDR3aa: CASSQGGGGNEQFF
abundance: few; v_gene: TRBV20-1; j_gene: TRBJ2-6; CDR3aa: CSARERAGANVLTF
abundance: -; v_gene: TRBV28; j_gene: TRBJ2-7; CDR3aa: CASSRVWGQEPRMGEQYF
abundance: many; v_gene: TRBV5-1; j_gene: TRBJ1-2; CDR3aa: CASSSPDREAYGYTF
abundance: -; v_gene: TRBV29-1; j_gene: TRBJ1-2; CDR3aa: CSVGDKRDGYTF
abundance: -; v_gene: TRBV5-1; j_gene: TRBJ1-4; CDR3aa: CASSRTGDTTNEKLFF